This T cell receptor (beta chain) was documented in a study of T cells after posttransplantation cyclophosphamide. The assay was immunoSEQ multiplex PCR, and TCRdb's table has in-frame clones only and misses some. This set yields tens of thousands of clones and no singletons; the top ten hold 2% to 3%. This clone occurred a few times. Its target is unknown. The study's findings and limits: Tissue-infiltrating T cells from skin or gut overlapped little with blood T cells. Later post-transplant blood repertoires were often dominated by donor CD8+ memory clones. TRB clonality was highly associated with recipient CMV seropositivity and reactivation.

V dropped 4 bases and J dropped 2; count of bases not matched to a gene: 3. The length of the CDR3 is 14 residues. Germline V gene sequence: CDR1 SEHNR, CDR2 FQNEAQ (reference sequence). Peripheral blood was collected from the related graft donor on the marrow donation day. This TCR was sampled from a man aged 35-49 years in good health, CMV-negative, and a related stem cell transplant donor. The chain recombines TRBV7-9 with TRBJ2-3, with 7 positions matching TRBD1. The material sequenced was PBMCs. The CDR3 here is CASSSGQITDTQYF. CDR3 nucleotide sequence: TGTGCCAGCAGCTCGGGACAGATCACAGATACGCAGTATTTT.